The source of this TCR beta chain is a study of blood T cell repertoires in COVID-19. The germline gives CDR1 SQVTM, CDR2 ANQGSEA. The CDR3 is made up of 12 amino acids. Trimming took off 7 bases at V and 5 bases at J, with 14 bases between the two ends. Libraries were prepared by immunoSEQ multiplex PCR; TCRdb keeps only in-frame clonotypes and omits some of them. The sample has about 74,000 clones; 80% to 95% are singletons. The sample comprised peripheral blood. The V gene is TRBV29-1, the J gene TRBJ1-1; a weak D match, TRBD1 (6 bases). This clonotype was sampled from a woman between 45 and 60 years old in a cohort sampled during active COVID-19. CDR3 in amino acids: CSATGSRTEAFF. The DNA of the CDR3 is TGCAGCGCAACAGGGTCGAGAACTGAAGCTTTCTTT.